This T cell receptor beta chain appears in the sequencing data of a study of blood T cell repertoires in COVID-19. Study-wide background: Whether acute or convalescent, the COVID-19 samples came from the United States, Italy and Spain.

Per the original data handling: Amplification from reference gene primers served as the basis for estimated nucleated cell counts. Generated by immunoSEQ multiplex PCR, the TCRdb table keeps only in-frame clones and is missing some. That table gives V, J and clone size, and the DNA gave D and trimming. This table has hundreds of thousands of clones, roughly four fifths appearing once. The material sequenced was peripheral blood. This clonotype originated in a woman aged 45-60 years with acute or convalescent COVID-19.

Written as DNA, the CDR3 is TGTGCCAGCAGTTACGGGACAGGCTTTACCCATCAGCCCCAGCATTTT. This translates into CASSYGTGFTHQPQHF. The rearrangement uses TRBV6-2 or TRBV6-3 and TRBJ1-5; 8 bases align to TRBD1. CDR1 is MNHEY and CDR2 is SVGEGT in the germline V gene. This CDR3 is built from 16 residues. J was trimmed by 5 bases and V by 2 bases; bases with no gene match: 8.